This entry concerns a single T cell receptor (beta chain). This table comes from immunoSEQ multiplex PCR, and its TCRdb copy is limited to in-frame clones, with some not included. This table has tens of thousands of clones, around nine tenths appearing once. This CDR3 is 12 amino acids long. V trimming: 6 bases; J trimming: 6 bases; junction bases outside the gene matches: 4. Germline V gene sequence: CDR1 SEHNR, CDR2 FQNEAQ (reference sequence). These data come from a study of T cell changes during pregnancy in multiple sclerosis. Sequenced material: CD4+ T cells from peripheral blood mononuclear cells, taken after pregnancy. This clonotype was sampled from a female donor in good health, enrolled as a control in a pregnancy study. The V call is TRBV7-9, the J call TRBJ2-7; 8 nucleotides agree with TRBD2. In DNA form, the CDR3 reads TGTGCCAGCAGGCCCGCGGGGGGCGAGCAGTACTTC. This gives the protein CASRPAGGEQYF.